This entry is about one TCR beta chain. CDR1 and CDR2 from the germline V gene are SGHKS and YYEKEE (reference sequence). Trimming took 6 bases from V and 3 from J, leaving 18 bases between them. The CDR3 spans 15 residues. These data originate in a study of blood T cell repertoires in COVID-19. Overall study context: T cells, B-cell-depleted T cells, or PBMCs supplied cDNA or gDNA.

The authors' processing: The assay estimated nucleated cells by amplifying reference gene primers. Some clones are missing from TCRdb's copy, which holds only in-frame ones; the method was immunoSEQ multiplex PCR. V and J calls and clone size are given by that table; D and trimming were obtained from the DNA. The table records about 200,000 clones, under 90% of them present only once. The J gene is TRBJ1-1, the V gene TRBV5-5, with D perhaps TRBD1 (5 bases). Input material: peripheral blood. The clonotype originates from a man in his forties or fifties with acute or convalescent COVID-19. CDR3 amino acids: CASTLTGGGDTEAFF. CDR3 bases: TGTGCCAGCACGTTAACGGGGGGTGGTGACACTGAAGCTTTCTTT. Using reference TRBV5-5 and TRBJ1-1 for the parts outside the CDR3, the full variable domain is DAGVTQSPTHLIKTRGQQVTLRCSPISGHKSVSWYQQVLGQGPQFIFQYYEKEERGRGNFPDRFSARQFPNYSSELNVNALLLGDSALYLCASTLTGGGDTEAFFGQGTRLTVV.